The T cell receptor (beta chain) under discussion was sequenced for a study of cytomegalovirus exposure and HLA in healthy donors. Only one count was recorded for this clone. Its antigen is currently unknown. With 60 Vbeta and 13 Jbeta primers, the PCR was carried out. The assay was immunoSEQ multiplex PCR, and TCRdb's table has in-frame clones only and misses some. The repertoire includes 150,000 or so clones, roughly 88% of them detected once, and about 9.3% sits in the top ten. Broader study findings: Presence/absence analyses assumed roughly uniform sequencing depth across donors, which may not hold. After further analysis at a later stage, around 17,000 TCR beta sequences were associated with HLA alleles at 0.05 false discovery rate. The classifier reportedly diagnosed cytomegalovirus status with high sensitivity and specificity.

Looked up from germline, CDR1 is GTSNPN and CDR2 is SVGIG (reference sequence). There are 12 residues in the CDR3. Trimming took 2 bases from V and 11 from J; bases not matched to a gene: 8. The chain couples TRBV30 to TRBJ2-5; 7 bases fit TRBD1. This TCR was sampled from a man aged 18 to 35 in good health and CMV-seropositive. The sequencing sample was made of PBMCs. The CDR3 region has the DNA TGTGCCTGGAGTCCGACCCAGGGGGAGCAGTACTTC. Translated: CAWSPTQGEQYF.